The clone carrying this T cell receptor (beta chain) was counted only a few times. Germline CDR1 is MNHEY and CDR2 is SVGAGI. This CDR3 is 13 amino acids long. V was trimmed by 4 bases and J by 8 bases, leaving 14 bases between them. Assay used: immunoSEQ multiplex PCR; TCRdb lists only in-frame clones, some missing. Of about 87,000 clones listed, approximately 71% are singletons. These data come from a study of blood T cell repertoires in COVID-19. Study context: PBMCs, B-cell-depleted T cells, or T cells provided the cDNA or gDNA that made up the material.

This receptor was obtained from a woman in her forties or fifties with acute or convalescent COVID-19. The sequenced material came from peripheral blood. V is TRBV6-5 and J is TRBJ1-1; D may be TRBD1 (6 bases). CDR3 sequence: CASSSYGTPEAFF. The CDR3 region has the DNA TGTGCCAGCAGTTCGTACGGGACACCCGAAGCTTTCTTT.